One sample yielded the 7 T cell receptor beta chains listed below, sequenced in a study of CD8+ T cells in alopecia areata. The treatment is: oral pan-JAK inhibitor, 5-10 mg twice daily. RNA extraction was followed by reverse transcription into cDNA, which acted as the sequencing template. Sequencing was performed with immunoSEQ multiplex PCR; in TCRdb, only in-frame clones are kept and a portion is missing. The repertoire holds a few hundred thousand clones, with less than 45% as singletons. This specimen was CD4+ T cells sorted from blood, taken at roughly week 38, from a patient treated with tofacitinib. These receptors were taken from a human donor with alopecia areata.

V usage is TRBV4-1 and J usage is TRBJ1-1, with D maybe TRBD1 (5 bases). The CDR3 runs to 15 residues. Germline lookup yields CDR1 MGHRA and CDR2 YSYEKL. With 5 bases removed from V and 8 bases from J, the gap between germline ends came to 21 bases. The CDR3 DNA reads TGCGCCAGCAGCTCTTCGCCACTGAGGGGCGCAGAAGCTTTCTTT. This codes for CASSSSPLRGAEAFF.

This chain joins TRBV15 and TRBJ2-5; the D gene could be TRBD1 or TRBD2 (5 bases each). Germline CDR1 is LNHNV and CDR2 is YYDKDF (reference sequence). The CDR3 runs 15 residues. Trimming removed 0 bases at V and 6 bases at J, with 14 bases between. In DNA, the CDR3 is TGTGCCACCAGCAGAGACCCGAGGGGTCAGAAGACCCAGTACTTC. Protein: CATSRDPRGQKTQYF.

The DNA for the CDR3 is TGCGCCAGCAGCCGCCACAGGGATCCCAATCAGCCCCAGCATTTT. Protein product: CASSRHRDPNQPQHF. The V call is TRBV4-1, the J call TRBJ1-5; D is possibly TRBD1 (6 bases). There are 15 residues in the CDR3. Germline-derived CDR1 and CDR2 are MGHRA and YSYEKL. V shed 4 bases and J shed 3 bases, with 13 bases lying between them.

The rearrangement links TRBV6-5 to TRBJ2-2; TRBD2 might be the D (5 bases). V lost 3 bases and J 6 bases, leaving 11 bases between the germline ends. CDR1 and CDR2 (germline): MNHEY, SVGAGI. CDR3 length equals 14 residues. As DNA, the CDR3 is TGTGCCAGCAGTTATGCTAGCCTTTCCGGGGAGCTGTTTTTT. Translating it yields CASSYASLSGELFF.

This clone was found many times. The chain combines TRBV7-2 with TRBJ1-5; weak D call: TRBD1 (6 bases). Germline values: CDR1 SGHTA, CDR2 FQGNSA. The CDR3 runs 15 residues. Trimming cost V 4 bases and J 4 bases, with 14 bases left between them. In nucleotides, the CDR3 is TGTGCCAGCAGCTCGGACAGTGGAGGGAATCAGCCCCAGCATTTT. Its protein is CASSSDSGGNQPQHF.

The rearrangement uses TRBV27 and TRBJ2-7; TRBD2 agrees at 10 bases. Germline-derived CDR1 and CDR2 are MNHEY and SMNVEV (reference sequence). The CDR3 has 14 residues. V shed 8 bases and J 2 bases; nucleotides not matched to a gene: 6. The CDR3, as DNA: TGTGCCAGCTCGGTACTAGCGGGGCCCTACGAGCAGTACTTC. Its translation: CASSVLAGPYEQYF.

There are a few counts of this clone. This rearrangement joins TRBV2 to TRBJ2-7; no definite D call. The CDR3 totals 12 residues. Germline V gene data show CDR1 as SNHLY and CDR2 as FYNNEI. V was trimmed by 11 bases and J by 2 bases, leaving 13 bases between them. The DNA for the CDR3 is TGTGCCGGCGGTCGCGGTACCTACGAGCAGTACTTC. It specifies CAGGRGTYEQYF. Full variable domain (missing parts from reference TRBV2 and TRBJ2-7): EPEVTQTPSHQVTQMGQEVILRCVPISNHLYFYWYRQILGQKVEFLVSFYNNEISEKSEIFDDQFSVERPDGSNFTLKIRSTKLEDSAMYFCAGGRGTYEQYFGPGTRLTVT.